This passage covers 25 T cell receptor beta chains from one sample sequenced in a study of vaccination and CD4 T cells after COVID-19. Sequencing of the DNA from cultured CD4+ T cells was carried out with the Oncomine TCR Beta short-read assay. MiXCR was run by TCRdb on the PCR reads, yielding one entry per CDR3 protein. Here the sample spans about 7,000 distinct CDR3 sequences, about 32% being singletons. The antigens of these receptors remain unknown. Treatment defined: roughly 10-day PBMC culture with coronavirus spike peptide pools or control peptides (ViraFEST assay). Samples of CD4+ T cells were obtained from the unexposed donor before the COVID-19 pandemic (2011-2018). The sample comprised CD4+ T cells from blood, cultured in vitro. The receptors were sampled from a human donor in good health.

The chain links TRBV6-5 to TRBJ1-1; D might be TRBD1 (5 bases). V lost 2 bases, J lost 1 base, and 11 bases lay in between. Germline V gives CDR1 MNHEY, CDR2 SVGAGI. This CDR3 is 15 amino acids long. The CDR3 region has the DNA TGTGCCAGCAGTTACACTAGGGACGGGAACACTGAAGCTTTCTTT. Its protein product is CASSYTRDGNTEAFF.

There are a few counts of this clonotype. V is TRBV6-1 and J is TRBJ2-5; 7 nucleotides agree with TRBD1. In germline, CDR1 is MNHNS, CDR2 SASEGT. The CDR3 totals 14 residues. J was trimmed by 5 bases and V by 6 bases; bases with no gene match: 9. The CDR3 coding sequence is TGTGCCAGCAGAAAGGAAGGGGGCGGGGAGACCCAGTACTTC. Translated: CASRKEGGGETQYF.

CDR3: CASSNVNTEAFF. The CDR3 nucleotides read TGTGCCAGCAGTAACGTGAACACTGAAGCTTTCTTT. The chain joins TRBV5-4 to TRBJ1-1; D is ambiguous. Germline V gene data show CDR1 as SGHNT and CDR2 as YYREEE (reference sequence). Trimming took off 5 bases at V and 0 bases at J, with 5 bases between the two ends. The length of the CDR3 is 12 residues.

The chain carries TRBV10-1 and TRBJ1-2; TRBD1 matches at 7 bases. The CDR3 runs 12 residues. J gave up 2 bases and V 8 bases, and 2 bases lay outside the gene matches. Germline V gives CDR1 WNHNN, CDR2 SYGVQD (reference sequence). The CDR3: CASPGQNYGYTF. CDR3 bases: TGCGCCAGCCCGGGACAGAACTATGGCTACACCTTC.

The chain is built from TRBV6-1 and TRBJ2-1; possibly TRBD1 or TRBD2 for D (6 bases each). Germline loops: CDR1 MNHNS, CDR2 SASEGT. V was clipped by 5 bases and J by 4 bases, with 15 bases between them. The length of the CDR3 is 15 residues. The CDR3 nucleotides are TGTGCCAGCAGTAAACGCCGGGGGCCATACAATGAGCAGTTCTTC. This sequence encodes CASSKRRGPYNEQFF.

This clonotype turned up a few times. This rearrangement joins TRBV6-1 to TRBJ1-2; tentatively, D is TRBD1 (6 bases). Germline V gene data show CDR1 as MNHNS and CDR2 as SASEGT. This CDR3 spans 15 amino acids. Trimming stripped 6 bases from V and 1 base from J, with 15 bases between. This chain's CDR3 is CASRDSGTYNYGYTF. Written as DNA, the CDR3 is TGTGCCAGCAGAGATTCCGGGACATATAACTATGGCTACACCTTC.

The chain combines TRBV12-3 or TRBV12-4 with TRBJ1-2; D might be TRBD1 (6 bases). The CDR3 extends over 14 amino acids. V lost 3 bases, J lost 4 bases, and 12 bases lay in between. The CDR3 nucleotides are TGTGCCAGCAGTTTTAGGGGGGCCCCCTATGGCTACACCTTC. It yields the protein CASSFRGAPYGYTF.

V is TRBV29-1 and J is TRBJ1-2, with TRBD1 matching over 8 bases. CDR3 length: 12 amino acids. The germline V gene encodes CDR1 SQVTM and CDR2 ANQGSEA. V lost 5 bases, J lost 5 bases, and 4 bases stayed unmatched. CDR3 in amino acids: CSVTRQGYGYTF. The CDR3 region has the DNA TGCAGCGTTACCCGACAGGGGTATGGCTACACCTTC.

This clonotype has a handful of counts. This chain connects TRBV27 to TRBJ1-2; D not certain. V was clipped by 6 bases and J by 6 bases, with 17 bases between them. This CDR3 comprises 14 residues. CDR1 and CDR2 (germline): MNHEY, SMNVEV (reference sequence). The CDR3 protein is CASSPDGISDGYTF. The CDR3 region has the DNA TGTGCCAGCAGCCCAGACGGTATCAGCGATGGCTACACCTTC.

This clonotype was found a few times. The chain is built from TRBV7-9 and TRBJ1-1, with D possibly matching TRBD1 (5 bases). This CDR3 has 13 residues. The germline V gene encodes CDR1 SEHNR and CDR2 FQNEAQ (reference sequence). V dropped 2 bases and J dropped 8 bases, with 12 bases sitting between them. CDR3 sequence reads: CASSLQGGAEAFF. CDR3 coding DNA: TGTGCCAGCAGCTTACAGGGTGGAGCAGAAGCTTTCTTT.

Note on this clonotype: One end of the junction is discordant with germline, which a read error may explain. This chain links TRBV10-1 with TRBJ2-3; D is undetermined. Germline CDR1 reads WNHNN; CDR2 reads SYGVQD (reference sequence). The CDR3 is 16 amino acids. CDR3 protein: CASGDAAAPFTDTQYF. CDR3 sequence (DNA): TGCGCCAGCGGTGACGCGGCGGCTCCCTTCACAGATACGCAGTATTTT.

This clonotype was picked up a small number of times. The rearrangement uses TRBV10-1 and TRBJ1-1; D is ambiguous. V gave up 0 bases and J gave up 6 bases, with 8 bases separating them. The CDR3 has 13 amino acids. Per germline, CDR1 WNHNN and CDR2 SYGVQD (reference sequence). The CDR3 DNA reads TGCGCCAGCAGTGAGTCAACAGTATCTGAAGCTTTCTTT. Residues: CASSESTVSEAFF.

The chain is built from TRBV27 and TRBJ1-1; D might be TRBD1 (6 bases). The V gene lost 3 bases and the J gene lost 7 bases, with 24 bases spanning the gap. CDR1 and CDR2 from the germline V gene are MNHEY and SMNVEV (reference sequence). The CDR3 has 17 amino acids. DNA of the CDR3: TGTGCCAGCAGTTTGTGGGGGGCAGGGTTGGGCTTACATGAAGCTTTCTTT. This encodes CASSLWGAGLGLHEAFF.

A few counts support this clonotype. This chain joins TRBV2 and TRBJ1-2; no firm D call. V gave up 5 bases and J gave up 7 bases, with 20 bases separating them. There are 15 residues in the CDR3. Germline CDR1 and CDR2: SNHLY and FYNNEI. CDR3 in DNA: TGTGCCAGCAGTCCGAGGTCCTACACGTCCGCTGGCTACACCTTC. Its protein product is CASSPRSYTSAGYTF.

The chain couples TRBV30 to TRBJ2-5; 9 nucleotides match TRBD2. Germline CDR1 GTSNPN, CDR2 SVGIG (reference sequence). Trimming took 2 bases from V and 4 from J; bases not matched to a gene: 8. The CDR3 runs 15 residues. The DNA for the CDR3 is TGTGCCTGGAGTTTTGGCGGGGGGGCGAGAGAGACCCAGTACTTC. It yields the protein CAWSFGGGARETQYF.

This clonotype was counted between two and nine times. This chain uses TRBV6-1 with TRBJ1-6; TRBD1 aligns across 7 bases. The junction had 7 bases not matched to a gene; V was cut back by 5 bases and J by 6 bases. The germline V gene has CDR1 MNHNS and CDR2 SASEGT. The CDR3 is made up of 15 amino acids. This chain's CDR3 is CASSLGDRFNSPLHF. CDR3 bases: TGTGCCAGCAGTCTAGGGGACAGATTTAATTCACCCCTCCACTTT.

Only a few counts were recorded for this clonotype. This chain links TRBV5-1 with TRBJ2-5; D remains unclear. Looked up from germline, CDR1 is SGHRS and CDR2 is YFSETQ. This CDR3 is 13 amino acids long. V lost 1 base and J 5 bases, leaving 9 bases between the germline ends. The CDR3 spells CASSLTRRETQYF. Written as DNA, the CDR3 is TGCGCCAGCAGCTTGACCAGACGGGAGACCCAGTACTTC.

This chain links TRBV11-2 with TRBJ2-1; perhaps TRBD2 as D (5 bases). The V end was cut by 5 bases, the J end by 1 base, with 15 bases between. This CDR3 contains 16 residues. Germline loops: CDR1 SGHAT, CDR2 FQNNGV. For the CDR3, the DNA is TGTGCCAGCAGCACCCGCCGAACGGGGTCCTACAATGAGCAGTTCTTC. This encodes CASSTRRTGSYNEQFF.

The rearrangement joins TRBV10-3 to TRBJ1-1; 9 bases line up with TRBD1. The CDR3 runs 14 residues. After removal of 6 bases from V and 6 bases from J, the junction contained 8 bases not matched to a gene. Germline V gene lookup returns CDR1 ENHRY and CDR2 SYGVKD. CDR3 in DNA: TGTGCCATCAGGATGGGACAGGGAGGCCCTGAAGCTTTCTTT. Translated: CAIRMGQGGPEAFF.

This clonotype was seen a few times. The V call is TRBV2, the J call TRBJ2-7; TRBD1 agrees at 10 bases. CDR1 is SNHLY and CDR2 is FYNNEI in the germline V gene. V shed 8 bases, J shed 6 bases, and the junction held 10 bases outside the gene matches. The CDR3 totals 14 residues. The CDR3 sequence: CASGNPTGGGEQYF. The CDR3 DNA reads TGTGCCAGCGGTAATCCGACAGGGGGCGGCGAGCAGTACTTC.

The sample holds a few counts of this clonotype. The CDR3 DNA follows: TGTGCCAGCAGTGACCAGGTTCGCCAGCCCCAGCATTTT. The encoded protein is CASSDQVRQPQHF. The J gene is TRBJ1-5, the V gene TRBV2; D gene ambiguous. V was cut by 3 bases and J by 7 bases, with 10 bases left in between. The length of the CDR3 is 13 residues. CDR1 is SNHLY, CDR2 FYNNEI, per germline.

This clonotype was recorded a few times. The chain carries TRBV7-6 and TRBJ2-3; TRBD1 agrees at 9 bases. This CDR3 has 17 residues. Trimming at V came to 4 bases and at J to 4 bases, leaving 12 bases not matched to a gene. Germline CDR1 SGHVS, CDR2 FNYEAQ. The CDR3 region is CASSSPLQGAGADTQYF. CDR3 coding DNA: TGTGCCAGCAGCTCGCCTCTACAGGGGGCAGGGGCAGATACGCAGTATTTT.

This clonotype turned up a few times. V usage is TRBV27 and J usage is TRBJ1-2, with a tentative D call TRBD1 (5 bases). The germline V gene encodes CDR1 MNHEY and CDR2 SMNVEV (reference sequence). CDR3 length: 15 residues. V was shortened by 7 bases and J by 1 base, with 16 bases between the two germline ends. CDR3 sequence reads: CASTSPAQGNYGYTF. CDR3 coding DNA: TGTGCCAGCACCTCTCCAGCCCAGGGTAACTATGGCTACACCTTC.

The V and J genes are TRBV14 and TRBJ1-2; no firm D call. The CDR3 runs 15 residues. Between the trimmed V and J ends, which lost 1 base and 3 bases, there was a span of 12 bases. The germline CDR1 and CDR2 sequences are SGHDN and FVKESK. This CDR3 is CASSQVITSHYGYTF. The DNA of the CDR3 is TGTGCCAGCAGCCAAGTAATAACATCCCACTATGGCTACACCTTC.

This clonotype occurred a few times. V usage is TRBV29-1 and J usage is TRBJ1-2; 7 bases agree with TRBD1. J lost 8 bases, V lost 7 bases, and 13 bases had no gene match. The length of the CDR3 is 13 residues. Per the germline V gene, CDR1 is SQVTM and CDR2 is ANQGSEA. CDR3 region: CSARDRALEGYTF. CDR3 DNA sequence: TGCAGCGCCCGCGACAGGGCCCTCGAAGGCTACACCTTC.